Shown below are 10 T cell receptor beta chains from a single sample sequenced in a study of cytomegalovirus exposure and HLA in healthy donors. It was with 60 Vbeta and 13 Jbeta primers that the PCR ran. Using immunoSEQ multiplex PCR, the repertoire was profiled, and TCRdb retains in-frame clones only, with some absent. The top ten clones hold approximately 2.2% of a sample with over 95,000 clones, 74% of them seen once. The sample taken for sequencing was PBMCs. These receptors were taken from a human donor in good health.

The table lists this clone with a few counts. J is TRBJ1-5 and V is TRBV27; D is unresolved. CDR3 length equals 14 residues. The V gene's germline CDR1 is MNHEY and CDR2 SMNVEV (reference sequence). V lost 5 bases, J lost 4 bases, and 12 bases lay in between. The CDR3 loop is CASSIRPGNQPQHF. CDR3 nucleotides: TGTGCCAGCAGTATTAGACCAGGTAATCAGCCCCAGCATTTT.

The rearrangement links TRBV2 to TRBJ1-2; TRBD1 is a possible D gene (6 bases). The length of the CDR3 is 13 residues. V shed 11 bases and J shed 7 bases, with 20 bases lying between them. The V gene's germline CDR1 is SNHLY and CDR2 FYNNEI. The CDR3 loop is CAGFGAGAFGYTF. The CDR3, as DNA: TGTGCCGGATTTGGGGCAGGGGCGTTTGGCTACACCTTC.

This chain joins TRBV2 and TRBJ1-2; 9 bases map to TRBD1. The germline gives CDR1 SNHLY, CDR2 FYNNEI. Trimming at V came to 6 bases and at J to 7 bases, leaving 6 bases not matched to a gene. CDR3 length equals 13 residues. For the CDR3, the DNA is TGTGCCAGCAGCCAACAGGGGGCGTTTGGCTACACCTTC. As protein: CASSQQGAFGYTF.

The V gene is TRBV7-2, the J gene TRBJ1-6; 9 bases map to TRBD1. Germline V gives CDR1 SGHTA, CDR2 FQGNSA. This CDR3 is built from 16 residues. V shed 1 base, J shed 7 bases, and the junction held 5 bases outside the gene matches. CDR3 bases: TGTGCCAGCAGCTTAGGAGGACAGGGGAGAAATTCACCCCTCCACTTT. This encodes CASSLGGQGRNSPLHF.

The V gene is TRBV9, the J gene TRBJ2-7; the match to TRBD2 covers 10 bases. Trimming cost V 3 bases and J 0 bases; bases outside gene matches: 3. CDR3 length: 15 amino acids. CDR1 SGDLS and CDR2 YYNGEE come from the germline V gene. DNA for the CDR3: TGTGCCAGCAGCGCAGCGGGGGGGGACTCCTACGAGCAGTACTTC. Its protein product is CASSAAGGDSYEQYF.

The rearrangement links TRBV27 to TRBJ1-1, with a weak D call TRBD1 (6 bases). With 2 bases removed from V and 4 bases from J, the gap between germline ends came to 14 bases. This CDR3 contains 15 residues. Germline V gene sequence: CDR1 MNHEY, CDR2 SMNVEV (reference sequence). Here the CDR3 DNA reads TGTGCCAGCAGTTTAACCGGGGGAGGGGGCACTGAAGCTTTCTTT. As protein: CASSLTGGGGTEAFF.

The rearrangement joins TRBV6-1 to TRBJ2-7; 7 bases align to TRBD1. The germline V gene encodes CDR1 MNHNS and CDR2 SASEGT. This CDR3 is 13 amino acids long. Unmatched junction bases numbered 3, after V lost 3 bases and J lost 4 bases. The CDR3 nucleotides read TGTGCCAGCAGTGAGACAGGGCGGTACGAGCAGTACTTC. Protein: CASSETGRYEQYF.

The chain carries TRBV6-5 and TRBJ1-6; perhaps TRBD1 as D (6 bases). Germline V CDR1 and CDR2: MNHEY, SVGAGI. This CDR3 is 13 amino acids long. Trimming pared 7 bases from V and 6 bases from J, leaving 10 bases between. This CDR3 reads CASTQGGNSPLHF. DNA of the CDR3: TGTGCCAGCACGCAAGGGGGTAATTCACCCCTCCACTTT.

Concerning this clone: Likely a read error: the CDR3 ends without its conserved phenylalanine or tryptophan. This rearrangement joins TRBV9 to TRBJ2-7; D not resolved. Germline-derived CDR1 and CDR2 are SGDLS and YYNGEE. V was shortened by 0 bases and J by 10 bases, with 8 bases between the two germline ends. The length of the CDR3 is 11 residues. The CDR3 is CASSVAPRQYS. In nucleotides, the CDR3 is TGTGCCAGCAGCGTAGCTCCTCGACAGTACTCC.

The gene calls are TRBV6-1 and TRBJ1-5; 10 bases map to TRBD1. The germline CDR1 and CDR2 sequences are MNHNS and SASEGT. V dropped 2 bases and J dropped 6; count of bases not matched to a gene: 13. CDR3 length: 18 amino acids. CDR3 loop: CASSEKGRGTGARQPQHF. The CDR3 bases are TGTGCCAGCAGTGAAAAGGGAAGAGGGACAGGGGCACGTCAGCCCCAGCATTTT.